Shown below are 21 T cell receptor beta chains from a single sample sequenced in a study of blood T cell repertoires in COVID-19. The assay was immunoSEQ multiplex PCR, and TCRdb's table has in-frame clones only and misses some. Altogether about 300,000 clones are present, approximately 84% being singletons, with the ten largest covering over 1.3%. The specimen sequenced was peripheral blood. All receptors come from a human donor with COVID-19, enrolled during active disease. The donor label of this sample is uncertain.

This chain connects TRBV11-2 to TRBJ2-4, with 8 bases fitting TRBD1. The trim removed 4 bases at V and 2 bases at J, leaving 13 bases unmatched. This CDR3 region has 18 residues. CDR1 and CDR2 from the germline V gene are SGHAT and FQNNGV. CDR3 region: CASSSELQGQGPKNIQYF. For the CDR3, the DNA is TGTGCCAGCAGCTCAGAGCTACAAGGACAGGGCCCCAAAAACATTCAGTACTTC.

V usage is TRBV7-2 and J usage is TRBJ2-7; D not certain. This CDR3 region has 12 residues. Deletions cut 0 bases from V and 7 bases from J, with 7 bases between. CDR1 is SGHTA and CDR2 is FQGNSA in the germline V gene. CDR3 region: CASSLAIGEQYF. CDR3 coding DNA: TGTGCCAGCAGCTTAGCGATCGGGGAGCAGTACTTC.

This chain links TRBV5-1 with TRBJ2-1, with 13 nucleotides matching TRBD2. J was trimmed by 6 bases and V by 3 bases; bases with no gene match: 3. Germline CDR1 is SGHRS and CDR2 is YFSETQ. The CDR3 length is 15 residues. The CDR3, as DNA: TGCGCCAGCAGCTCCAGACTAGCGGGAGGCAATGAGCAGTTCTTC. Its protein product is CASSSRLAGGNEQFF.

As to this clone: In the same sample, other DNA sequences code for this CDR3. The gene calls are TRBV7-2 and TRBJ2-1, with 13 nucleotides matching TRBD2. Trimming took 3 bases from V and 1 from J; bases not matched to a gene: 3. Germline V gives CDR1 SGHTA, CDR2 FQGNSA. The CDR3 has 17 amino acids. This chain's CDR3 is CASSLEGLAGSYNEQFF. CDR3 DNA: TGTGCCAGCAGCTTGGAGGGACTAGCGGGGTCCTACAATGAGCAGTTCTTC.

This clone has just a few counts. The rearrangement joins TRBV5-5 to TRBJ1-5; no clear D gene. The CDR3 consists of 14 residues. The germline gives CDR1 SGHKS, CDR2 YYEKEE (reference sequence). V lost 2 bases and J lost 4, with 10 bases in between. The CDR3 bases are TGTGCCAGCAGCTTTGGCGGGGAAAATCAGCCCCAGCATTTT. Amino acids: CASSFGGENQPQHF.

V usage is TRBV5-1 and J usage is TRBJ2-7, with TRBD2 matching 8 bases. Germline lookup yields CDR1 SGHRS and CDR2 YFSETQ. The CDR3 runs to 14 residues. V lost 4 bases to trimming and J lost 0 bases; unmatched junction nucleotides: 3. CDR3 coding DNA: TGCGCCAGCAGCGGCGGGACTAGCTCCTACGAGCAGTACTTC. Its translation is CASSGGTSSYEQYF.

The chain links TRBV10-3 to TRBJ1-3, with D uncertain. Between the trimmed V and J ends, which lost 9 bases and 4 bases, there was a span of 16 bases. The CDR3 totals 14 residues. The V gene's germline CDR1 is ENHRY and CDR2 SYGVKD. As DNA, the CDR3 is TGTGCCATTCGCCCTGGTACGGAGGGAAACACCATATATTTT. As protein: CAIRPGTEGNTIYF.

This clone was counted a few times. The rearrangement joins TRBV7-9 to TRBJ2-2; D call uncertain. V lost 5 bases and J lost 4, with 5 bases in between. Germline CDR1 and CDR2: SEHNR and FQNEAQ (reference sequence). The CDR3 spans 12 residues. The CDR3 loop reads CASSRLTGELFF. The CDR3 bases are TGTGCCAGCAGCCGTCTCACCGGGGAGCTGTTTTTT.

This clone was seen once. The chain carries TRBV28 and TRBJ2-5; 10 bases line up with TRBD1. Germline CDR1 reads MDHEN; CDR2 reads SYDVKM. This CDR3 has 13 amino acids. With V trimmed by 7 bases and J by 9 bases, 8 bases remained unmatched. The CDR3 nucleotides read TGTGCCAGCACCGACTTCGGGACAGGGGCCCAGTACTTC. This gives the protein CASTDFGTGAQYF.

With regard to this clone: The same CDR3 also results from other DNA sequences found in this sample. This chain joins TRBV5-1 and TRBJ2-2; D is possibly TRBD1 (5 bases). Looked up from germline, CDR1 is SGHRS and CDR2 is YFSETQ. The CDR3 sequence is 16 residues long. V dropped 0 bases and J dropped 2 bases, with 11 bases sitting between them. This chain's CDR3 is CASSLEVQGNTGELFF. DNA for the CDR3: TGCGCCAGCAGCTTGGAGGTTCAGGGCAACACCGGGGAGCTGTTTTTT.

This clone was observed a few times. This sequence joins TRBV7-2 and TRBJ1-6; no definite D call. Trimming took off 1 base at V and 9 bases at J, with 13 bases between the two ends. Germline CDR1 and CDR2: SGHTA and FQGNSA. The CDR3 consists of 15 residues. The CDR3 DNA reads as TGTGCCAGCAGCTTAGTTGATCGGGTTGGTTCACCCCTCCACTTT. This codes for CASSLVDRVGSPLHF.

This clone was seen just once. The chain links TRBV24-1 to TRBJ2-7; D unresolved. CDR3 length equals 12 residues. The V gene's germline CDR1 is KGHDR and CDR2 SFDVKD. V was clipped by 4 bases and J by 7 bases, with 10 bases between them. The CDR3 sequence: CATSDPVGEQYF. The CDR3 DNA reads as TGTGCCACCAGTGACCCCGTCGGGGAGCAGTACTTC.

This rearrangement joins TRBV6-6 to TRBJ2-2; TRBD1 agrees at 7 bases. The length of the CDR3 is 15 residues. Germline lookup yields CDR1 MNHNY and CDR2 SVGAGI (reference sequence). Trimming cost V 6 bases and J 3 bases; bases outside gene matches: 7. For the CDR3, the DNA is TGTGCCAGCAGCCGGGAAAGGGGGCACACCGGGGAGCTGTTTTTT. This codes for CASSRERGHTGELFF.

This chain connects TRBV5-1 to TRBJ2-7; TRBD1 aligns across 10 bases. The CDR3 contains 15 residues. Germline loops: CDR1 SGHRS, CDR2 YFSETQ. The V segment lost 6 bases and the J segment 4 bases; nucleotides outside the gene matches: 10. CDR3 in DNA: TGCGCCAGCACCTGGAACCGGGACAGGGGTTACGAGCAGTACTTC. It encodes CASTWNRDRGYEQYF.

CDR3 nucleotides: TGTGCCAGTAGCGACATGGGTAGCAATCAGCCCCAGCATTTT. This translates into CASSDMGSNQPQHF. The genes are TRBV19 and TRBJ1-5, with D unresolved. V lost 6 bases and J 0 bases, leaving 9 bases between the germline ends. Germline V gene sequence: CDR1 LNHDA, CDR2 SQIVND (reference sequence). The CDR3 is made up of 14 amino acids.

The chain carries TRBV7-8 and TRBJ2-3; 7 positions agree with TRBD2. From germline, CDR1 is SGHVS and CDR2 FQNEAQ. This CDR3 region has 13 residues. V gave up 0 bases and J gave up 12 bases; unmatched junction bases: 6. The chain's CDR3 is CASSLARGDYQYF. The CDR3 nucleotides read TGTGCCAGCAGCTTAGCGCGCGGGGACTACCAGTATTTT.

V usage is TRBV29-1 and J usage is TRBJ1-1; D not resolved. Trimming removed 7 bases at V and 1 base at J, with 7 bases between. This CDR3 spans 11 amino acids. Germline lookup yields CDR1 SQVTM and CDR2 ANQGSEA. The CDR3 region has the DNA TGCAGCGCCGGGGAGAACACTGAAGCTTTCTTT. Its protein product is CSAGENTEAFF.

This sequence joins TRBV12-3 or TRBV12-4 and TRBJ2-1; the match to TRBD2 covers 8 bases. The CDR3 has 12 amino acids. Trimming removed 6 bases from V and 9 bases from J; junction bases left unmatched: 4. The CDR3 here is CASSQSGGEQFF. The DNA for the CDR3 is TGTGCCAGCAGCCAAAGCGGGGGTGAGCAGTTCTTC.

The CDR3 DNA is TGTGCCAGCAGTGAGCGCGGGCAGGGAGGCAACTATGGCTACACCTTC. Encoded protein: CASSERGQGGNYGYTF. The chain is built from TRBV6-1 and TRBJ1-2; weak D call: TRBD1 (5 bases). The CDR3 length is 16 residues. Between the trimmed V and J ends, which lost 3 bases and 2 bases, there was a span of 16 bases. Looked up from germline, CDR1 is MNHNS and CDR2 is SASEGT.

This sequence joins TRBV9 and TRBJ2-1, with a possible D match to TRBD1 (6 bases). CDR1 and CDR2 (germline): SGDLS, YYNGEE. This CDR3 has 15 residues. Trimming removed 3 bases from V and 0 bases from J, with 10 bases in between. The CDR3 protein is CASSALTGSYNEQFF. In nucleotides, the CDR3 is TGTGCCAGCAGCGCCTTGACAGGCTCCTACAATGAGCAGTTCTTC.

The rearrangement links TRBV5-1 to TRBJ1-6; no definite D call. V shed 4 bases and J shed 8 bases, with 13 bases lying between them. The length of the CDR3 is 14 residues. Germline V gives CDR1 SGHRS, CDR2 YFSETQ. CDR3 DNA sequence: TGCGCCAGCAGCACGCGGGAAGCGGATTCACCCCTCCACTTT. It is translated as CASSTREADSPLHF.